A selection of T cell receptor beta chains follows, all from one sample in a study of cytomegalovirus exposure and HLA in healthy donors. The assay was immunoSEQ multiplex PCR, and TCRdb's table has in-frame clones only and misses some. The sample has some 140,000 clones; about four fifths are singletons. Sequenced input: PBMCs. The source of these receptors is a man between 25 and 39 years old in good health. CDR3s leave out the opening cysteine and the closing phenylalanine or tryptophan. D genes are given only for firm matches. For some rows the clone size is stated as once, few or many, or as a class when expanded; others skip it.

.	TRBV29-1	TRBJ2-1	TRBD2	10	SVVAGGNEQF
.	TRBV7-2	TRBJ2-7	.	9	ASSRSYEQY
.	TRBV25-1	TRBJ1-1	.	13	ASSKTGHLGTEAF
.	TRBV6-6	TRBJ2-7	TRBD2	12	ASSYEREGRQQY
.	TRBV7-2	TRBJ2-5	TRBD2	14	ASSPSSGRALETQY
.	TRBV4-3	TRBJ1-1	.	11	ASSQDSGVEAF
once	TRBV2	TRBJ2-1	.	10	ATGGTYNEQF
.	TRBV10-3	TRBJ2-7	TRBD1	12	AISEGQGAYEQY
.	TRBV29-1	TRBJ2-4	.	12	SVEAGAPKNIQY
.	TRBV28	TRBJ2-1	TRBD2	13	ASSWPGLAGRGQF
.	TRBV7-2	TRBJ2-3	.	13	ASSPRRSGTDTQY
few	TRBV5-6	TRBJ1-2	.	9	ASSFEGGYT
.	TRBV30	TRBJ2-5	TRBD2	9	AWSVGGEQY
.	TRBV2	TRBJ2-7	.	8	ASRSSEQY
.	TRBV19	TRBJ2-1	.	9	ASRTLNEQF
.	TRBV19	TRBJ1-5	TRBD1	11	ASSGTGNQPQH
few	TRBV19	TRBJ1-1	.	11	ASSISVNTEAF
few	TRBV25-1	TRBJ1-1	.	10	ASSEWESRAF
.	TRBV4-3	TRBJ2-5	.	13	ASSQEEQKQETQY
.	TRBV27	TRBJ2-2	TRBD2	13	ASSPPGLVAGELF
few	TRBV7-6	TRBJ2-7	TRBD1	13	ASSSRTGVVYEQY
.	TRBV5-1	TRBJ2-3	TRBD2	13	ASNREGLHTDTQY